This entry describes one T cell receptor beta chain. The antigen is undetermined. Some clones are missing from TCRdb's copy, which holds only in-frame ones; the method was immunoSEQ multiplex PCR. Among roughly 70,000 clones, about 87% were seen once, and the ten largest hold roughly 0.66%. The sample comes from a study of OX40 agonist ivuxolimab in advanced cancers. General observations from the study: Antigens targeted by the expanded peripheral T cells were not determined. At doses 0.1 to 3.0 mg/kg, CD4+ and CD8+ clones expanded. The study found among the lowest clonal expansion in partial responders at 0.1-3.0 mg/kg.

Germline CDR1 SNHLY, CDR2 FYNNEI. With 6 bases removed from V and 5 bases from J, the gap between germline ends came to 13 bases. This CDR3 is 13 amino acids long. The source was CD4+ or CD8+ T cells sorted from blood, collected in a trial of the OX40 agonist ivuxolimab. The chain uses TRBV2 and TRBJ2-5, with a possible D match to TRBD1 (6 bases). The clonotype comes from an adult with an advanced solid tumor such as melanoma, head and neck, liver or kidney cancer. The chain's CDR3 is CASSRDKGETQYF. Written as DNA, the CDR3 is TGTGCCAGCAGCCGGGACAAGGGGGAGACCCAGTACTTC. Combining the CDR3 with reference TRBV2 and TRBJ2-5 gives the whole variable domain EPEVTQTPSHQVTQMGQEVILRCVPISNHLYFYWYRQILGQKVEFLVSFYNNEISEKSEIFDDQFSVERPDGSNFTLKIRSTKLEDSAMYFCASSRDKGETQYFGPGTRLLVL.